The clone carrying this TCR beta chain was picked up a small number of times. Regions amplified from RNA transcripts were the TCR beta CDR3 regions. The TCR CDR3 was amplified in a first-round RT-PCR using the HTBI primer set. TCRdb re-derived calls from the multiplex PCR reads in MiXCR, one entry per CDR3 protein. The data show some 250,000 distinct CDR3 sequences, 14% to 15% seen once. CDR1 LNHDA and CDR2 SQIVND come from the germline V gene (reference sequence). The CDR3 length is 16 residues. Trimming took off 8 bases at V and 0 bases at J, with 17 bases between the two ends. The data were obtained in a study of T cells in Graves' hyperthyroidism and ophthalmopathy.

The chain uses TRBV19 and TRBJ1-5; D unclear. The sequencing sample was made of blood. The receptor comes from a middle-aged woman with Graves' hyperthyroidism that later progressed to Graves' ophthalmopathy. The DNA for the CDR3 is TGTGCCAGTCGCCCCCTTCCTACAGCTAGCAATCAGCCCCAGCATTTT. Amino acid sequence: CASRPLPTASNQPQHF.